Listed below are T cell receptor beta chains from one sample, sequenced in a study of blood T cell repertoires in COVID-19. The repertoire was sequenced with immunoSEQ multiplex PCR; TCRdb's copy has only in-frame clones and lacks some. The data hold about 240,000 clones, with about 84% observed a single time. Sequencing input: peripheral blood. Receptors were obtained from an elderly man with acute or convalescent COVID-19. The CDR3 runs from the conserved cysteine through the conserved F or W. The order of the fields is J gene, clone size, D gene, V gene, CDR3 protein, CDR3 DNA. D genes are given only for firm matches. Size is stated for part of the rows, as once, few or many counts, or as a class when the clone is expanded.

>TRBJ2-7|NA|TRBD2|TRBV18
CASSPPDSAGSSYEQYF
TGTGCCAGCTCACCCCCGGACTCAGCGGGATCCTCCTACGAGCAGTACTTC
>TRBJ2-7|NA|NA|TRBV6-6
CAIGPGAYEQYF
TGTGCCATCGGCCCCGGGGCCTACGAGCAGTACTTC
>TRBJ1-1|NA|NA|TRBV6-1
CASNLQGSGNTEAFF
TGTGCCAGCAACCTTCAGGGGAGTGGGAACACTGAAGCTTTCTTT
>TRBJ1-5|NA|TRBD1|TRBV5-6
CASSFGTGANNQPQHF
TGTGCCAGCAGCTTTGGGACAGGGGCGAACAATCAGCCCCAGCATTTT
>TRBJ1-1|few|NA|TRBV28
CASSSYTEAFF
TGTGCCAGCAGTTCCTACACTGAAGCTTTCTTT
>TRBJ2-7|NA|NA|TRBV9
CASSVAVESYEQYF
TGTGCCAGCAGCGTAGCGGTTGAATCCTACGAGCAGTACTTC
>TRBJ1-5|NA|TRBD1|TRBV18
CASSPGQGNQPQHF
TGTGCCAGCTCACCGGGACAGGGAAACCAGCCCCAGCATTTT
>TRBJ1-5|NA|NA|TRBV7-2
CASSLVGGYSNQPQHF
TGTGCCAGCAGCTTGGTGGGAGGATATAGCAATCAGCCCCAGCATTTT
>TRBJ2-2|NA|NA|TRBV11-2
CASSPLLTLITGELFF
TGTGCCAGCAGCCCCTTACTAACCCTTATCACCGGGGAGCTGTTTTTT
>TRBJ1-1|NA|NA|TRBV5-1
CASSWGHRNEGTEAFF
TGCGCCAGCAGCTGGGGACACCGAAATGAAGGCACTGAAGCTTTCTTT
>TRBJ1-6|NA|NA|TRBV4-2
CASSQGPGENSPLHF
TGTGCCAGCAGCCAAGGCCCAGGGGAGAATTCACCCCTCCACTTT
>TRBJ2-1|NA|NA|TRBV7-9
CASNTGNTAGEQFF
TGTGCCAGCAACACAGGGAATACGGCGGGTGAGCAGTTCTTC
>TRBJ2-5|NA|NA|TRBV5-1
CASSLEPGSETQYF
TGCGCCAGCAGCTTGGAGCCGGGTTCGGAGACCCAGTACTTC
>TRBJ2-7|NA|NA|TRBV10-1
CASSESRGRNEQYF
TGCGCCAGCAGTGAGTCGAGAGGGCGGAACGAGCAGTACTTC
>TRBJ2-7|NA|TRBD2|TRBV5-6
CASSLAPPSGRNEQYF
TGTGCCAGCAGCTTGGCCCCCCCTAGCGGGAGGAACGAGCAGTACTTC
>TRBJ2-2|few|NA|TRBV7-7
CASSLVSTGELFF
TGTGCTAGCAGCTTAGTATCCACCGGGGAGCTGTTTTTT
>TRBJ2-4|NA|NA|TRBV24-1
CATSGLVGNIQYF
TGTGCCACCAGTGGGCTAGTAGGAAACATTCAGTACTTC
>TRBJ1-3|few|NA|TRBV10-1
CASSLGVSGNTIYF
TGCGCCAGCAGCTTGGGCGTCTCTGGAAACACCATATATTTT
>TRBJ1-3|NA|NA|TRBV19
CASSVGQSSGNTIYF
TGTGCCAGTAGTGTAGGACAGAGCTCTGGAAACACCATATATTTT
>TRBJ2-1|NA|TRBD1|TRBV24-1
CATSDSGQDNEQFF
TGTGCCACCAGTGATTCCGGACAGGACAATGAGCAGTTCTTC
>TRBJ1-2|NA|NA|TRBV2
CASRRTGGRGRSTFYGYTF
TGTGCCAGCAGGAGGACGGGGGGAAGGGGCCGGAGTACCTTCTATGGCTACACCTTC
>TRBJ2-7|NA|NA|TRBV9
CASSVAGNTLYEQYF
TGTGCCAGCAGCGTAGCAGGGAATACCCTCTACGAGCAGTACTTC
>TRBJ2-5|NA|NA|TRBV4-1
CASSQDGPGRQETQYF
TGCGCCAGCAGCCAAGATGGTCCAGGGAGGCAAGAGACCCAGTACTTC
>TRBJ1-6|NA|TRBD1|TRBV6-5
CASRRQGTYNSPLHF
TGTGCCAGCAGAAGACAGGGCACCTATAATTCACCCCTCCACTTT
>TRBJ1-1|NA|NA|TRBV2
CASDPRGTEAFF
TGTGCCAGCGACCCGCGGGGGACTGAAGCTTTCTTT